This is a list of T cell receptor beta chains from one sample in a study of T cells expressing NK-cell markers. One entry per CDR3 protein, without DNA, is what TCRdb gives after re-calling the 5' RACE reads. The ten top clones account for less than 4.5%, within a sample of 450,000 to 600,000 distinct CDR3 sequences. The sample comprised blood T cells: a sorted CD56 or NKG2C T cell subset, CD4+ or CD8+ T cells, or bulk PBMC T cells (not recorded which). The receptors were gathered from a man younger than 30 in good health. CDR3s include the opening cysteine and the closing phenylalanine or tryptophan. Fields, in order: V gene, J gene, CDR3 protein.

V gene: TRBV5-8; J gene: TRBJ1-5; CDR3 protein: CASSPHQPQHF
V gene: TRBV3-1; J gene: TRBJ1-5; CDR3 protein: CASSQDLPHYSNQPQHF
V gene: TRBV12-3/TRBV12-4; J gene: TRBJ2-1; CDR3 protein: CASSLGPSSYNEQFF
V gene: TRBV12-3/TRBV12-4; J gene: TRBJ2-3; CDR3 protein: CASSLVDPGAAGVVADTQYF
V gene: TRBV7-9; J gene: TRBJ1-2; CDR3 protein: CASSSYAGGTGGNYGYTF
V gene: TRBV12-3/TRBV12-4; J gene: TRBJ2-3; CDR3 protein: CASSFGSPWATQYF
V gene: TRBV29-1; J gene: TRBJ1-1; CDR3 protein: CSVVNRSGTEAFF
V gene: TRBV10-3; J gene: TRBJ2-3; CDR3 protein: CATSSPSTDTQYF
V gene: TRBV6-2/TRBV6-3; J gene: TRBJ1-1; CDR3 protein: CASRTNGGNTEAFF
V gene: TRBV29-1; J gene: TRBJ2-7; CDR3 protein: CSVEDMGTGTGEQYF
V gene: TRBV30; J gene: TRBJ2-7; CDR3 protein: CAWSGGTQSSYEQYF
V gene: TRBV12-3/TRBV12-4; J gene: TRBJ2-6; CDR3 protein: CASSSGTGLGGSGANVLTF
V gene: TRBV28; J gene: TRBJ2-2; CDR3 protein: CASARQGYTGELFF
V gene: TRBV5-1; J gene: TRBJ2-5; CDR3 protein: CASSPGQGGAETQYF
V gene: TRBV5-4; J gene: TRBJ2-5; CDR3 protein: CASSSGQVSEETQYF
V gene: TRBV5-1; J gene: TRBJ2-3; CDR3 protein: CASSSWGAGGSTDTQYF
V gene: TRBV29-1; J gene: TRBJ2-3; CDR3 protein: CSVDGGEGPHTDTQYF
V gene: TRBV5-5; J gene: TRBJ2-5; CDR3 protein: CASFDRNQETQYF
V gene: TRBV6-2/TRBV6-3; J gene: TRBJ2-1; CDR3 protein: CASSGPGLAGGRGEQFF
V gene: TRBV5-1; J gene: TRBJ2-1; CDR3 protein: CASSPVDNHPYNEQFF
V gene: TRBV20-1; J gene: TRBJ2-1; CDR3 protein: CSARDLLYNEQFF
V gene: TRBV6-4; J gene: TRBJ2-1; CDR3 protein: CASSATSGNYNEQFF
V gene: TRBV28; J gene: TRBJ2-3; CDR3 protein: CASSRSGRDGDTQYF
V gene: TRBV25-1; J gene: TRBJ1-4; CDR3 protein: CASKSGGTGNEKLFF
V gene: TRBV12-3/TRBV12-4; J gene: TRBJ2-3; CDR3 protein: CASSPSMTSTTDTQYF
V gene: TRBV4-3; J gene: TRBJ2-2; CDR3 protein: CASSPGVTAGELFF
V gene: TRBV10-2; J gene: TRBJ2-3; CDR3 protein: CASSESTGPPTPFRTDTQYF
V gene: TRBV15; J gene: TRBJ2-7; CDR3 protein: CATSSFKGRAEQYF
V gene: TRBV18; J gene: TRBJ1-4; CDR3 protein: CASSPGLREEKLFF
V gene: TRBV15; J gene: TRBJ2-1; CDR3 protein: CATSRDRTREFF
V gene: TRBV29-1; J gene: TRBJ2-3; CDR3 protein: CSVEAGRVGDTQYF
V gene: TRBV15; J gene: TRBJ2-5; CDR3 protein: CATSREGSGQETQYF
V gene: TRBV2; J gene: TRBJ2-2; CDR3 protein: CAKRLGGPNTGELFF
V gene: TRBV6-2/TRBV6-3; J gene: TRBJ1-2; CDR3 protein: CASSTGGSDGYTF
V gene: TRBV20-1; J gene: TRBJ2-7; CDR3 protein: CSASLGTGWYEQYF
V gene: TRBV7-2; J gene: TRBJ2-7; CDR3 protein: CASRAGAEQYF
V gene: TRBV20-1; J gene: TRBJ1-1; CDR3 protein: CSASIRGVNTEAFF
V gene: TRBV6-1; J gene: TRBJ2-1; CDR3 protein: CASSEGLAVSYNEQFF